These 10 T cell receptor beta chains came from one sample sequenced in a study of blood T cells in healthy people across ages (dated by TCRdb to the mid-2010s). Libraries came from 5' RACE. TCRdb shows the sequencer as Illumina HiSeq 2500. A second roughly 6 to 12 cycle PCR used a sample-barcoded 5' primer and a J-beta primer mix. TCRdb cleaned the public reads at Q25 with fastp, built clones with MiXCR and kept in-frame beta chains. A single entry per CDR3 protein holds the most common genes and DNA from its merged rows. The sample has fewer than 750,000 distinct CDR3 sequences on record, over 40% of them singletons. The top ten hold about 13% of the sample. Sequenced sample: blood. Receptors originate from a woman of 80 years or more in good health.

This clonotype appeared a single time. The J gene is TRBJ1-2, the V gene TRBV5-8; D not certain. The ends were cut back, 1 base at V and 2 bases at J, with 6 bases in the middle. The CDR3 has 13 residues. Per the germline V gene, CDR1 is SGHTS and CDR2 is YDEGEE. The CDR3 DNA is TGTGCCAGCAGCTTGAGGCGGAACTATGGCTACACCTTC. Translating it yields CASSLRRNYGYTF.

This chain links TRBV28 with TRBJ2-1; 7 bases fit TRBD1. The trim removed 8 bases at V and 6 bases at J, leaving 4 bases unmatched. The CDR3 runs to 12 residues. The V gene's germline CDR1 is MDHEN and CDR2 SYDVKM. The chain's CDR3 is CASQGQINEQFF. The CDR3 region has the DNA TGTGCCAGCCAGGGACAGATCAATGAGCAGTTCTTC.

The V and J genes are TRBV11-2 and TRBJ2-7; 7 positions agree with TRBD2. The germline V gene encodes CDR1 SGHAT and CDR2 FQNNGV. This CDR3 has 14 residues. V lost 4 bases and J lost 5; bases outside the gene matches: 8. The CDR3 coding sequence is TGTGCCAGCAGCTCGCCTGGCGGGGGAAACGAGCAGTACTTC. It specifies CASSSPGGGNEQYF.

This clonotype was picked up one time. The rearrangement joins TRBV21-1 to TRBJ1-4; the table's D call of TRBD1 was not tested on the DNA. TRBV21-1 is tagged as a pseudogene. This CDR3 has 14 amino acids. In nucleotides, the CDR3 is TGTGCCAGCAGCAAAGCGGTGGGGGATGAAAAACTGTTTTTT. It is translated as CASSKAVGDEKLFF.

Ten or more counts support this clonotype. The chain uses TRBV29-1 and TRBJ1-1; no clear D. The V gene lost 4 bases and the J gene lost 2 bases, with 11 bases spanning the gap. This CDR3 has 13 residues. Germline V gene lookup returns CDR1 SQVTM and CDR2 ANQGSEA. CDR3 nucleotides: TGCAGCGTTGCCGCAGGCCTAAACACTGAAGCTTTCTTT. This translates into CSVAAGLNTEAFF. The full variable domain, in which reference TRBV29-1 and TRBJ1-1 provide the parts outside the CDR3, is SAVISQKPSRDICQRGTSLTIQCQVDSQVTMMFWYRQQPGQSLTLIATANQGSEATYESGFVIDKFPISRPNLTFSTLTVSNMSPEDSSIYLCSVAAGLNTEAFFGQGTRLTVV.

This clonotype showed up many times. The chain couples TRBV21-1 to TRBJ1-6. TRBV21-1 is recorded as a pseudogene. The CDR3 runs to 14 residues. The CDR3 sequence is CASSKAKYNSPLHF. Here the CDR3 DNA reads TGTGCCAGCAGCAAAGCGAAATATAATTCACCCCTCCACTTT.

The V call is TRBV6-4, the J call TRBJ2-6, with TRBD1 identical over 11 bases. V lost 8 bases and J lost 2; bases outside the gene matches: 5. There are 16 residues in the CDR3. CDR1 and CDR2 (germline): MRHNA, SNTAGT. CDR3 coding DNA: TGTGCCAGCCAACGGACAGGGGGCGCTGGGGCCAACGTCCTGACTTTC. It yields the protein CASQRTGGAGANVLTF.

The gene calls are TRBV12-3 or TRBV12-4 and TRBJ2-4; the match to TRBD1 covers 11 bases. The CDR3 contains 15 residues. V dropped 5 bases and J dropped 6; count of bases not matched to a gene: 6. For the CDR3, the DNA is TGTGCCAGCAGTGCCGGGGGACAGGGGGGAAACATTCAGTACTTC. Translating gives CASSAGGQGGNIQYF.

This clonotype was counted many times. V is TRBV5-8 and J is TRBJ1-1, with D maybe TRBD1 (5 bases). Trimming pared 3 bases from V and 3 bases from J, leaving 15 bases between. The CDR3 runs to 15 residues. The germline CDR1 and CDR2 sequences are SGHTS and YDEGEE. CDR3 in DNA: TGTGCCAGCAGCTACACCACGGGGCGCGACACTGAAGCTTTCTTT. Translated: CASSYTTGRDTEAFF.

The CDR3 DNA follows: TGTGCCTGGGTCCGTTCCGGGATTACGGGTGAAAAACTGTTTTTT. Amino acid sequence: CAWVRSGITGEKLFF. The chain joins TRBV30 to TRBJ1-4; D gene ambiguous. This CDR3 has 15 amino acids. Trimming pared 5 bases from V and 7 bases from J, leaving 20 bases between. In germline, CDR1 is GTSNPN, CDR2 SVGIG (reference sequence).